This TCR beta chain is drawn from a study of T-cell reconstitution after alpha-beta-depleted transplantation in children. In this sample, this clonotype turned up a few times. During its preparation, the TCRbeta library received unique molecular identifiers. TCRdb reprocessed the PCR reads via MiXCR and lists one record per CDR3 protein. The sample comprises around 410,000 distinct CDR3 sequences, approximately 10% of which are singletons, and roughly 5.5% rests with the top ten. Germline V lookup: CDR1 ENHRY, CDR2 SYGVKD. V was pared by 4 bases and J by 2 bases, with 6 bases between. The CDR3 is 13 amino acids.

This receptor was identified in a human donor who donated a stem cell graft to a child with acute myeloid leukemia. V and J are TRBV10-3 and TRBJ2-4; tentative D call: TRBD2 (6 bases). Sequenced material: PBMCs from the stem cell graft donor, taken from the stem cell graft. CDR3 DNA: TGTGCCATCAGTGGGGACTCCAAAAACATTCAGTACTTC. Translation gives CAISGDSKNIQYF.